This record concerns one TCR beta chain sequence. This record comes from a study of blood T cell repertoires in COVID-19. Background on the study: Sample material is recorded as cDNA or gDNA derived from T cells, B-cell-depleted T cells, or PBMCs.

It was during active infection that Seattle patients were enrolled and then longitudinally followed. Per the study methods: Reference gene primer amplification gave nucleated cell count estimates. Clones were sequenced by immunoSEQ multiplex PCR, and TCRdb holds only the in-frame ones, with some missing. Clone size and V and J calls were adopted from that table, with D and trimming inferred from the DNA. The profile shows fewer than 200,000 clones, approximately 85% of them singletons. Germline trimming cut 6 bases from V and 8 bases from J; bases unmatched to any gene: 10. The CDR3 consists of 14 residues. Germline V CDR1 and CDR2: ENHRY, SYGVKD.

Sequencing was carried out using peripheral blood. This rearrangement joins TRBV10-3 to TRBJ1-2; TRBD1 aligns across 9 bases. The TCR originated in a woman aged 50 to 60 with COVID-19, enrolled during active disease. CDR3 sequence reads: CAISVQGAVRGYTF. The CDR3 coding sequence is TGTGCCATCAGCGTACAGGGGGCAGTACGCGGCTACACCTTC.